The rows below give T cell receptor beta chains drawn from one sample of a study of blood T cell repertoires in COVID-19. TCRdb keeps only in-frame clones here, not all; method: immunoSEQ multiplex PCR. The table has over 120,000 clones, around 82% seen once. The source material was PBMCs or T cells enriched from blood (not recorded which). The receptors were sampled from a woman aged 50 to 60 who had recovered from COVID-19. Each CDR3 is given with its conserved first and last residue. D genes are given only for firm matches. Size values are once, few and many counts, or a class for expanded clones, and some rows have none.

J: TRBJ1-4; V: TRBV28; D: TRBD1; size: .; CDR3: CASSLVGQGPEKLFF; DNA: TGTGCCAGCAGTTTAGTAGGACAGGGGCCTGAAAAACTGTTTTTT
J: TRBJ2-3; V: TRBV19; D: TRBD1; size: .; CDR3: CASTEGAATDTQYF; DNA: TGTGCCAGTACCGAGGGGGCGGCCACAGATACGCAGTATTTT
J: TRBJ2-7; V: TRBV3-1/TRBV3-2; D: .; size: .; CDR3: CASSQFTGIYEQYF; DNA: TGTGCCAGCAGCCAATTCACAGGGATCTACGAGCAGTACTTC
J: TRBJ1-1; V: TRBV5-4; D: .; size: .; CDR3: CASSLSDGGNTEAFF; DNA: TGTGCCAGCAGCCTCTCGGACGGGGGGAACACTGAAGCTTTCTTT
J: TRBJ1-5; V: TRBV28; D: .; size: .; CDR3: CASSPTPADTYFHSNQPQHF; DNA: TGTGCCAGCAGTCCCACCCCCGCCGACACGTACTTTCATAGCAATCAGCCCCAGCATTTT
J: TRBJ1-1; V: TRBV6-4; D: TRBD1; size: .; CDR3: CARRDRGNTEAFF; DNA: TGTGCCCGCCGGGACAGGGGAAACACTGAAGCTTTCTTT
J: TRBJ2-7; V: TRBV4-1; D: .; size: .; CDR3: CASSQDPPDPYVGYEQYF; DNA: TGCGCCAGCAGCCAAGATCCCCCAGACCCATACGTCGGGTACGAGCAGTACTTC
J: TRBJ2-1; V: TRBV25-1; D: TRBD2; size: .; CDR3: CASSDAKRGGRDEQFF; DNA: TGTGCCAGCAGTGATGCCAAGCGGGGGGGCCGAGATGAGCAGTTCTTC
J: TRBJ2-5; V: TRBV5-1; D: TRBD1; size: .; CDR3: CASSSGQGAIQETQYF; DNA: TGCGCCAGCAGCTCGGGACAGGGGGCAATCCAAGAGACCCAGTACTTC
J: TRBJ2-7; V: TRBV11-2; D: .; size: .; CDR3: CASSLGHSSYEQYF; DNA: TGTGCCAGCAGCTTAGGTCACAGCTCCTACGAGCAGTACTTC
J: TRBJ1-2; V: TRBV5-6; D: TRBD1; size: .; CDR3: CASSVRTGGYYGYTF; DNA: TGTGCCAGCAGCGTCCGGACAGGGGGCTACTATGGCTACACCTTC
J: TRBJ1-6; V: TRBV5-6; D: TRBD1; size: .; CDR3: CASSLGDSSYNSPLHF; DNA: TGTGCCAGCAGCTTGGGGGACAGCTCCTATAATTCACCCCTCCACTTT
J: TRBJ2-7; V: TRBV6-1; D: .; size: .; CDR3: CASSEVVRGYEQYF; DNA: TGTGCCAGCAGTGAAGTCGTCAGGGGCTACGAGCAGTACTTC
J: TRBJ2-1; V: TRBV5-4; D: TRBD2; size: .; CDR3: CASSLDPGLADYNEQFF; DNA: TGTGCCAGCAGCTTGGACCCGGGACTAGCGGACTACAATGAGCAGTTCTTC
J: TRBJ1-5; V: TRBV19; D: .; size: .; CDR3: CASSIEQGKGGNQPQHF; DNA: TGTGCCAGTAGTATAGAGCAAGGGAAGGGAGGCAATCAGCCCCAGCATTTT
J: TRBJ2-3; V: TRBV4-2; D: .; size: few; CDR3: CASSQASGADTQYF; DNA: TGTGCCAGCAGCCAGGCGTCGGGAGCAGATACGCAGTATTTT
J: TRBJ1-3; V: TRBV4-1; D: .; size: .; CDR3: CASSQDRRRSSGNTIYF; DNA: TGCGCCAGCAGCCAAGATCGGCGAAGGAGCTCTGGAAACACCATATATTTT
J: TRBJ2-3; V: TRBV7-9; D: .; size: .; CDR3: CASSLGRDVFTDTQYF; DNA: TGTGCCAGCAGCTTAGGGCGGGACGTATTCACAGATACGCAGTATTTT
J: TRBJ2-7; V: TRBV5-5; D: TRBD1; size: .; CDR3: CASSLTGTAVREQYF; DNA: TGTGCCAGCAGCCTGACCGGGACAGCGGTGCGAGAGCAGTACTTC
J: TRBJ2-3; V: TRBV25-1; D: .; size: .; CDR3: CASSLPGNSDTQYF; DNA: TGTGCCAGCAGTCTGCCAGGGAATTCAGATACGCAGTATTTT
J: TRBJ2-3; V: TRBV7-8; D: TRBD1; size: .; CDR3: CASSYITWTGGNTDTQYF; DNA: TGTGCCAGCAGCTACATAACCTGGACAGGGGGGAACACAGATACGCAGTATTTT
J: TRBJ1-1; V: TRBV18; D: .; size: .; CDR3: CASSSSGAKQGRTEAFF; DNA: TGTGCCAGCTCATCCTCAGGGGCCAAACAGGGACGCACTGAAGCTTTCTTT
J: TRBJ1-2; V: TRBV5-1; D: TRBD1; size: .; CDR3: CASRDREDYGYTF; DNA: TGCGCCAGCCGGGACAGGGAGGACTATGGCTACACCTTC
J: TRBJ2-7; V: TRBV7-9; D: .; size: many; CDR3: CASSLLGRSGSYEQYF; DNA: TGTGCCAGCAGCTTATTAGGCCGGAGCGGGTCCTACGAGCAGTACTTC
J: TRBJ1-6; V: TRBV4-1; D: TRBD1; size: .; CDR3: CASSQDRDSAYNSPLHF; DNA: TGCGCCAGCAGCCAAGATCGGGACAGCGCCTATAATTCACCCCTCCACTTT
J: TRBJ1-1; V: TRBV27; D: TRBD1; size: .; CDR3: CASSRTLQGDTEAFF; DNA: TGTGCCAGCAGTAGAACTTTACAGGGGGACACTGAAGCTTTCTTT
J: TRBJ2-7; V: TRBV18; D: .; size: .; CDR3: CASSPLRQNEQYF; DNA: TGTGCCAGCTCACCACTAAGACAGAACGAGCAGTACTTC
J: TRBJ1-1; V: TRBV5-1; D: .; size: .; CDR3: CASSLQGYTEAFF; DNA: TGCGCCAGCAGCTTGCAGGGTTACACTGAAGCTTTCTTT
J: TRBJ1-6; V: TRBV27; D: .; size: .; CDR3: CASSLTGSYNSPLHF; DNA: TGTGCCAGCAGTCTGACAGGCTCCTATAATTCACCCCTCCACTTT
J: TRBJ2-5; V: TRBV21-1; D: .; size: .; CDR3: CASSKRWERGGPRETQYF; DNA: TGTGCCAGCAGCAAAAGGTGGGAGCGGGGGGGCCCAAGGGAGACCCAGTACTTC
J: TRBJ2-2; V: TRBV12-3/TRBV12-4; D: TRBD1; size: few; CDR3: CASRRQGAGELFF; DNA: TGTGCCAGCAGAAGACAGGGGGCTGGGGAGCTGTTTTTT
J: TRBJ2-3; V: TRBV29-1; D: .; size: few; CDR3: CSEQTGRDTQYF; DNA: TGCAGCGAACAAACAGGGCGGGATACGCAGTATTTT
J: TRBJ2-1; V: TRBV9; D: TRBD2; size: .; CDR3: CASSGTSGHNEQFF; DNA: TGTGCCAGCAGCGGGACTAGCGGACACAATGAGCAGTTCTTC
J: TRBJ1-5; V: TRBV19; D: .; size: .; CDR3: CASRGGSNQPQHF; DNA: TGTGCCAGTAGAGGCGGGAGCAATCAGCCCCAGCATTTT
J: TRBJ2-7; V: TRBV5-1; D: TRBD2; size: .; CDR3: CASRERLAGEPSYEQYF; DNA: TGCGCCAGCAGGGAGAGACTAGCGGGGGAGCCCTCCTACGAGCAGTACTTC
J: TRBJ1-4; V: TRBV9; D: .; size: few; CDR3: CASSVGGENEKLFF; DNA: TGTGCCAGCAGCGTTGGGGGGGAGAATGAAAAACTGTTTTTT
J: TRBJ1-1; V: TRBV6-4; D: .; size: .; CDR3: CASKSQGGTEAFF; DNA: TGTGCCAGCAAATCCCAGGGTGGAACTGAAGCTTTCTTT
J: TRBJ2-7; V: TRBV19; D: TRBD2; size: .; CDR3: CASSIDPTSGATYEQYF; DNA: TGTGCCAGTAGTATAGACCCGACTAGCGGGGCCACCTACGAGCAGTACTTC
J: TRBJ2-1; V: TRBV5-1; D: .; size: .; CDR3: CASSLERGREQFF; DNA: TGCGCCAGCAGCTTGGAACGGGGTCGTGAGCAGTTCTTC
J: TRBJ2-7; V: TRBV5-6; D: TRBD2; size: .; CDR3: CASSAPPGTRYEQYF; DNA: TGTGCCAGCAGCGCCCCTCCCGGGACTAGGTACGAGCAGTACTTC
J: TRBJ2-5; V: TRBV6-5; D: .; size: .; CDR3: CASSYNLVQRETQYF; DNA: TGTGCCAGCAGTTACAACCTGGTCCAACGGGAGACCCAGTACTTC